These 13 T cell receptor beta chains originate from one sample sequenced in a study of shared clonotypes between healthy human individuals. Here immunoSEQ multiplex PCR was the method, and the copy in TCRdb shows in-frame clones only, minus some. The profile shows about 1.5 million clones, nearly 99% of them singletons. Sequencing used naive CD4+ T cells sorted from blood. As for subset: CD45RA+ positively selected. The receptor set was obtained from a man aged 25 to 40 in good health.

This chain uses TRBV18 with TRBJ1-5; 7 positions agree with TRBD1. This CDR3 spans 15 amino acids. Per germline, CDR1 KGHSH and CDR2 LQKENI. J gave up 1 base and V 6 bases, and 6 bases lay outside the gene matches. The CDR3, as DNA: TGTGCCAGCTCGACTACAGGGGTGAGCAATCAGCCCCAGCATTTT. Its translation: CASSTTGVSNQPQHF. Using reference TRBV18 and TRBJ1-5 for the parts outside the CDR3, the full variable domain is NAGVMQNPRHLVRRRGQEARLRCSPMKGHSHVYWYRQLPEEGLKFMVYLQKENIIDESGMPKERFSAEFPKEGPSILRIQQVVRGDSAAYFCASSTTGVSNQPQHFGDGTRLSIL.

The chain uses TRBV5-4 and TRBJ1-2; 7 bases line up with TRBD1. CDR3 length: 13 amino acids. The V segment lost 3 bases and the J segment 4 bases; nucleotides outside the gene matches: 3. Germline-derived CDR1 and CDR2 are SGHNT and YYREEE (reference sequence). The CDR3 sequence is CASSWDSTYGYTF. In DNA form, the CDR3 reads TGTGCCAGCAGCTGGGACAGCACCTATGGCTACACCTTC.

Remarks on this clone: This sample includes further DNA sequences coding for the same CDR3. The chain couples TRBV7-9 to TRBJ1-5; D gene ambiguous. Germline assignment: CDR1 SEHNR and CDR2 FQNEAQ (reference sequence). The CDR3 covers 12 residues. Trimming shortened V by 5 bases and J by 4 bases, and 6 bases separated the two germline ends. The CDR3: CASSPGNQPQHF. CDR3 coding DNA: TGTGCCAGCAGCCCCGGGAATCAGCCCCAGCATTTT.

This chain connects TRBV5-1 to TRBJ2-2; 13 bases fit TRBD2. This CDR3 is 17 amino acids long. Germline loops: CDR1 SGHRS, CDR2 YFSETQ. Trimming took 0 bases from V and 6 from J; bases not matched to a gene: 5. The CDR3 nucleotides are TGCGCCAGCAGCTTGGCCCAGACTAGCGGGAGGCCCGGGGAGCTGTTTTTT. Protein product: CASSLAQTSGRPGELFF.

The chain has TRBV6-5 and TRBJ1-3; D might be TRBD1 (6 bases). Germline V gene lookup returns CDR1 MNHEY and CDR2 SVGAGI. CDR3 length equals 14 residues. Trimming cost V 5 bases and J 2 bases, with 10 bases left between them. Here the CDR3 reads CASSGQFPGNTIYF. The CDR3 nucleotides read TGTGCCAGCAGTGGACAGTTTCCTGGAAACACCATATATTTT.

The chain employs TRBV5-5 and TRBJ1-1; no clear D. The CDR3 is 15 amino acids. Trimming took off 4 bases at V and 2 bases at J, with 15 bases between the two ends. Germline V gene data show CDR1 as SGHKS and CDR2 as YYEKEE (reference sequence). The CDR3 reads CASSPLGSLNTEAFF. CDR3 nucleotide sequence: TGTGCCAGCAGCCCCCTGGGGTCCCTTAACACTGAAGCTTTCTTT.

This chain connects TRBV4-2 to TRBJ1-1; D gene uncertain. CDR1 and CDR2 (germline): LGHNA, YNFKEQ. The CDR3 length is 15 residues. Trimming stripped 2 bases from V and 3 bases from J, with 13 bases between. CDR3 residues: CASSQSMGSYTEAFF. The CDR3 DNA reads TGTGCCAGCAGCCAATCCATGGGCAGTTACACTGAAGCTTTCTTT.

This sequence joins TRBV5-1 and TRBJ2-2, with 10 nucleotides matching TRBD2. CDR3 length equals 16 residues. Per the germline V gene, CDR1 is SGHRS and CDR2 is YFSETQ. The V and J ends lost 3 bases and 5 bases, in that order; junction bases with no gene match: 7. The CDR3 DNA reads TGCGCCAGCAGCTGGATGGCTAGCGGGAGTACCGGGGAGCTGTTTTTT. Residues: CASSWMASGSTGELFF.

This chain uses TRBV7-2 with TRBJ2-3, with 10 bases aligning to TRBD2. With V trimmed by 2 bases and J by 2 bases, 4 bases remained unmatched. CDR3 size: 16 residues. From germline, CDR1 is SGHTA and CDR2 FQGNSA. The chain's CDR3 is CASSLSSGRPTDTQYF. In DNA form, the CDR3 reads TGTGCCAGCAGCTTAAGTAGCGGGAGGCCCACAGATACGCAGTATTTT.

Notes on this clone: Additional DNA sequences in this sample encode the identical CDR3. The genes are TRBV18 and TRBJ1-2, with 8 bases aligning to TRBD1. Trimming removed 3 bases from V and 3 bases from J; junction bases left unmatched: 3. The CDR3 has 14 amino acids. Germline CDR1 KGHSH, CDR2 LQKENI. Here the CDR3 DNA reads TGTGCCAGCTCACCCTTGGGACAGGACTATGGCTACACCTTC. This encodes CASSPLGQDYGYTF.

V is TRBV7-2 and J is TRBJ1-2; 12 positions agree with TRBD1. Trimming removed 4 bases from V and 5 bases from J; junction bases left unmatched: 14. Germline V gene data show CDR1 as SGHTA and CDR2 as FQGNSA. The CDR3 runs 18 residues. CDR3: CASSSPTGTGGSWYGYTF. Written as DNA, the CDR3 is TGTGCCAGCAGCTCACCAACCGGGACAGGGGGCTCGTGGTATGGCTACACCTTC.

V gene TRBV9 combines with J gene TRBJ2-2, with TRBD1 matching 12 bases. Germline loops: CDR1 SGDLS, CDR2 YYNGEE. Losses at the gene ends were 4 bases for V and 0 bases for J; bases not matched to a gene: 4. The CDR3 contains 17 residues. CDR3 DNA sequence: TGTGCCAGCAGCAAGGGACAGGGGGCCGCGAACACCGGGGAGCTGTTTTTT. It translates to CASSKGQGAANTGELFF.

V is TRBV7-8 and J is TRBJ2-3; D gene uncertain. Germline V gene sequence: CDR1 SGHVS, CDR2 FQNEAQ. The ends were cut back, 5 bases at V and 1 base at J, with 10 bases in the middle. The CDR3 loop spans 14 amino acids. The CDR3 reads CASSRERGTDTQYF. CDR3 bases: TGTGCCAGCAGCAGAGAGAGAGGCACAGATACGCAGTATTTT.